This T cell receptor (beta chain) emerged from a study of tumor-infiltrating lymphocytes in primary liver carcinoma. Study at large: Productive TCRbeta read counts per sample ran from roughly 3.5 to 7 million and were similar across tissue types.

About this clonotype: One end of the junction is discordant with germline, which a read error may explain.

This CDR3 has 17 amino acids. Total RNA (about 500 ng) served as template for TCR beta cDNA synthesis primed by a constant-region primer. Three nested multiplex PCR rounds, a slightly modified ARM-PCR, produced the libraries for TCR beta. PCR rounds one and two used TRBV1-TRBV30 forward primers with a C-beta reverse primer for around 9 cycles each. MiXCR was run by TCRdb on the multiplex PCR reads, yielding one entry per CDR3 protein. The sample has about 310,000 distinct CDR3 sequences, 50% to 75% seen once; the top ten hold about a sixth. Germline DNA was also extracted, and blood RNA derived from unsorted whole blood.

This chain links TRBV12-3 or TRBV12-4 with TRBJ2-3; 7 bases are a match to TRBD1. The source material was peripheral blood. This clonotype was obtained from a woman in her twenties or thirties with primary liver carcinoma and hepatitis B virus infection. This CDR3 is CTSSPRTGPTSTDTQYF. The CDR3 DNA reads TGTACCAGCAGTCCTCGGACAGGTCCAACGAGCACAGATACGCAATATTTT.